The rows below give T cell receptor beta chains drawn from one sample of a study of T cell responses to AZD1222 COVID-19 vaccine. Sequenced by immunoSEQ multiplex PCR; TCRdb stores in-frame clones only, minus some. The table lists 110,000 to 150,000 clones, 93% of them singletons. Sequencing used peripheral blood, obtained on day 0 of AZD1222 vaccination. The receptor set was obtained from an adult in good health. Each CDR3 is given with its conserved first and last residue. A D gene is named only where the DNA matches it firmly. Expanded clones are given a class, and other clones once, few, many or no size at all.

J gene | D gene | clone size | V gene | CDR3 DNA | CDR3 protein
TRBJ2-7 | . | . | TRBV28 | TGTGCCAGCAGTTTATTTAGGGGGACGGGCTACGAGCAGTACTTC | CASSLFRGTGYEQYF
TRBJ2-1 | TRBD1 | few | TRBV29-1 | TGCAGCGTTGAAAGACCAAGGACAGGGGGCTCCAATGAGCAGTTCTTC | CSVERPRTGGSNEQFF
TRBJ2-3 | TRBD2 | . | TRBV19 | TGTGCCAGTAGTATGAAGGCTAGCGGGAGTTACACAGATACGCAGTATTTT | CASSMKASGSYTDTQYF
TRBJ1-2 | TRBD1 | . | TRBV30 | TGTGCCTGGAGTGTTTCCGACAGGGCTCCCTATGGCTACACCTTC | CAWSVSDRAPYGYTF
TRBJ1-2 | TRBD1 | . | TRBV16 | TGTGCCAGCAGCCCAGGACAGGGAGACTATGGCTACACCTTC | CASSPGQGDYGYTF
TRBJ2-2 | . | . | TRBV7-3 | TGTGCCAGCAGCCCATACAACACCGGGGAGCTGTTTTTT | CASSPYNTGELFF
TRBJ2-1 | . | . | TRBV19 | TGTGCCAGTAGTATTGCACTAACTTCCTACAATGAGCAGTTCTTC | CASSIALTSYNEQFF
TRBJ2-1 | TRBD2 | . | TRBV19 | TGTGCCAGTAGTCTAAGGACTAGCGGGCTTAACAATGAGCAGTTCTTC | CASSLRTSGLNNEQFF
TRBJ2-7 | . | once | TRBV27 | TGTGCCAGCAGGAGGAGGGCCTCAGGGGAGCAGTACTTC | CASRRRASGEQYF
TRBJ1-2 | . | . | TRBV28 | TGTGCCAGCAGTTTACGGGGGTATGGCTACACCTTC | CASSLRGYGYTF
TRBJ1-2 | . | . | TRBV6-4 | TGTGCCAGCAGCGACGAGCGACAGGTTCGGGACTATGGCTACACCTTC | CASSDERQVRDYGYTF
TRBJ1-6 | . | . | TRBV15 | TGTGCCACCAGGGGGGCCAGAGCGAGTTCACCCCTCCACTTT | CATRGARASSPLHF
TRBJ2-7 | . | . | TRBV4-2 | TGTGCCAGCAGCCAAGTAGGAGGGTACGAGCAGTACTTC | CASSQVGGYEQYF
TRBJ2-6 | . | . | TRBV9 | TGTGCCAGCAGCGTAGATTCAGTCAGCTCCTCTGGGGCCAACGTCCTGACTTTC | CASSVDSVSSSGANVLTF
TRBJ2-7 | TRBD2 | . | TRBV6-5 | TGTGCCAGCAGTTACTCAGCGGGAGGTCGGGGCGAGCAGTACTTC | CASSYSAGGRGEQYF
TRBJ2-5 | . | . | TRBV6-4 | TGTGCCAGCAGCCCGAGCCCGGGGCCCCAACAGACCCAGTACTTC | CASSPSPGPQQTQYF
TRBJ1-2 | TRBD1 | . | TRBV5-5 | TGTGCCAGCAGCTTTACGGGACAGGCGTCCTATGGCTACACCTTC | CASSFTGQASYGYTF
TRBJ1-2 | . | once | TRBV6-5 | TGTGCCAGCAGTTACGGCTTAATCGGGGGAGACGGCTACACCTTC | CASSYGLIGGDGYTF
TRBJ2-1 | . | few | TRBV6-5 | TGTGCCACCAACGGACGCCCTTCCTACAATGAGCAGTTCTTC | CATNGRPSYNEQFF
TRBJ2-7 | . | . | TRBV3-1/TRBV3-2 | TGTGCCAGCAGCCAGAGCAGGGGCAGCTACGAGCAGTACTTC | CASSQSRGSYEQYF
TRBJ1-3 | . | . | TRBV24-1 | TGTGCCAAACGAACACCATTTAACTCTGGAAACACCATATATTTT | CAKRTPFNSGNTIYF
TRBJ1-3 | . | . | TRBV9 | TGTGCCAGCAGCGGCCCTGATCCTGGAAACACCATATATTTT | CASSGPDPGNTIYF
TRBJ1-1 | TRBD1 | . | TRBV24-1 | TGTGCCACTATGGGACAGGGCACTGAAGCTTTCTTT | CATMGQGTEAFF
TRBJ2-5 | TRBD2 | . | TRBV3-1/TRBV3-2 | TGTGCCAGCAGCCACCTAGCGGGAGTTGAGACCCAGTACTTC | CASSHLAGVETQYF
TRBJ1-1 | . | . | TRBV7-3 | TGTGCCAGCAGCCCTGGCGTAGGCCACACTGAAGCTTTCTTT | CASSPGVGHTEAFF
TRBJ2-7 | TRBD1 | . | TRBV18 | TGTGCCAGCTCACCAACTACCGGGACAGGGGGATCGCTGAGCTCCTACGAGCAGTACTTC | CASSPTTGTGGSLSSYEQYF
TRBJ2-7 | TRBD2 | . | TRBV19 | TGTGCCAGGCGGAGGACTAGCGGGATAAGCTCCTACGAGCAGTACTTC | CARRRTSGISSYEQYF
TRBJ2-1 | TRBD2 | . | TRBV11-2 | TGTGCCAGCAGCTATACCTTCCGCGGGAGGTCCTACAATGAGCAGTTCTTC | CASSYTFRGRSYNEQFF
TRBJ2-5 | . | . | TRBV28 | TGTGCCAGCAGTTTAGTGGGAGAGCTTGAGACCCAGTACTTC | CASSLVGELETQYF
TRBJ1-6 | . | . | TRBV28 | TGTGCCAGCAGTTTTCGGAGCTCCTATAATTCACCCCTCCACTTT | CASSFRSSYNSPLHF
TRBJ2-2 | . | . | TRBV2 | TGTGCCAGCACCTTATCTGGAGGGTCGGGGAACACCGGGGAGCTGTTTTTT | CASTLSGGSGNTGELFF
TRBJ1-2 | . | . | TRBV30 | TGTGCCTGGAGTGTCTCCAGGAGAACCCCCTATGGCTACACCTTC | CAWSVSRRTPYGYTF
TRBJ1-2 | . | . | TRBV6-1 | TGTGCCAGCAGTGAAGCAAGGTGGTCCTCCTCCTATGGCTACACCTTC | CASSEARWSSSYGYTF
TRBJ2-1 | TRBD2 | . | TRBV19 | TGTGCCAGTAGTATAAAAGTAGCTAGCGGGACCTTCTACAATGAGCAGTTCTTC | CASSIKVASGTFYNEQFF
TRBJ1-5 | . | . | TRBV15 | TGTGCCACCACCAGGGACGGGACCCTCAATCAGCCCCAGCATTTT | CATTRDGTLNQPQHF
TRBJ1-5 | . | . | TRBV4-1 | TGCGCCAGCAGCCAAGGGTCCCCCTATGGGGGCAATCAGCCCCAGCATTTT | CASSQGSPYGGNQPQHF
TRBJ1-2 | TRBD1 | . | TRBV4-1 | TGCGCCAGCAGCCGATCCGGGACAGAGAACTATGGCTACACCTTC | CASSRSGTENYGYTF
TRBJ2-1 | TRBD2 | . | TRBV6-1 | TGTGCCAGCAGTGTCTGGCCGGGACTAGCGGGGACCAATGAGCAGTTCTTC | CASSVWPGLAGTNEQFF
TRBJ2-7 | . | . | TRBV29-1 | TGCAGCGTTGAAGATCATCCAGGGGGGGACGAGCAGTACTTC | CSVEDHPGGDEQYF
TRBJ1-2 | . | . | TRBV18 | TGTGCCAGCTCAGTAACCCTTAACTATGGCTACACCTTC | CASSVTLNYGYTF
TRBJ1-6 | . | . | TRBV5-1 | TGCGCCAGCAGCTTGGAAACGGATCTTACCCTCCACTTT | CASSLETDLTLHF
TRBJ2-3 | TRBD2 | . | TRBV7-2 | TGTGCCAGCAGCGTTAGCGGGAGTTATTCTGATACGCAGTATTTT | CASSVSGSYSDTQYF
TRBJ1-6 | . | . | TRBV7-9 | TGTGCCAGCAGCCGCATCATGGGACATACTCCCTATAATTCACCCCTCCACTTT | CASSRIMGHTPYNSPLHF
TRBJ2-1 | . | . | TRBV9 | TGTGCCAGCAGCGGAGACGTGGCTTCCAATGAGCAGTTCTTC | CASSGDVASNEQFF
TRBJ2-5 | TRBD2 | . | TRBV7-9 | TGTGCCAGCAGCTCACTAGCGGGAGGGTCGGGAGAGACCCAGTACTTC | CASSSLAGGSGETQYF
TRBJ1-6 | . | . | TRBV11-1 | TGTGCCAGCAGCGTACAGGGTGATTATCCCCTCCACTTT | CASSVQGDYPLHF
TRBJ2-3 | . | once | TRBV3-1/TRBV3-2 | TGTGCCAGCAGCCGGGACATGGTCACAGATACGCAGTATTTT | CASSRDMVTDTQYF
TRBJ1-5 | . | . | TRBV28 | TGTGCCAGCAGGTTAACCCGGGAGAGTTACTCCCAGCCCCAGCATTTT | CASRLTRESYSQPQHF
TRBJ2-7 | . | . | TRBV5-1 | TGCGCCAGCAGCGAAACTAGCTCCTACGAGCAGTACTTC | CASSETSSYEQYF
TRBJ2-7 | TRBD2 | . | TRBV3-1/TRBV3-2 | TGTGCCAGCAGCCAAGAGCCGGGAGGGGGATGGGAGCAGTACTTC | CASSQEPGGGWEQYF
TRBJ2-3 | TRBD2 | . | TRBV9 | TGTGCCAGCAGCGAGCCTATAGCGGGAGCTAGCACAGATACGCAGTATTTT | CASSEPIAGASTDTQYF
TRBJ1-6 | TRBD1 | few | TRBV2 | TGTGCCAGCAGGGCACAGGGGTGGTTGAATTCACCCCTCCACTTT | CASRAQGWLNSPLHF